This entry lists 21 T cell receptor beta chains sequenced from one sample in a study of cytomegalovirus exposure and HLA in healthy donors (dated by TCRdb to the late 2010s). Library generation was performed with the immunoSEQ multiplex PCR assay. A mixture of 60 forward primers for TCR Vbeta segments and 13 reverse primers for TCR Jbeta segments was used in the multiplex PCR. Not all clones reach the TCRdb copy of this immuneACCESS table, which keeps in-frame sequences only. Checked studies attribute under half of the gap to unresolved V genes and leave the rest unexplained. The table for this sample shows roughly 100,000 clones. Less than 4% of the sample is in the top ten clones. The sequencing sample was made of PBMCs. These receptors were collected from a middle-aged man in good health and CMV-seronegative.

This chain links TRBV7-8 with TRBJ2-1, with 7 bases that match TRBD2. CDR1 SGHVS and CDR2 FQNEAQ come from the germline V gene. Unmatched junction bases numbered 10, after V lost 5 bases and J lost 6 bases. The CDR3 has 15 amino acids. The CDR3 reads CASSRAGSSINEQFF. The DNA of the CDR3 is TGTGCCAGCAGCCGAGCGGGGTCCTCTATCAATGAGCAGTTCTTC. The full variable domain, completed using reference TRBV7-8 and TRBJ2-1, is GAGVSQSPRYKVAKRGQDVALRCDPISGHVSLFWYQQALGQGPEFLTYFQNEAQLDKSGLPSDRFFAERPEGSVSTLKIQRTQQEDSAVYLCASSRAGSSINEQFFGPGTRLTVL.

As to this clone: A read error may produce the germline difference seen at one junction end. This rearrangement joins TRBV20-1 to TRBJ1-2; no clear D. Germline V gene lookup returns CDR1 DFQATT and CDR2 SNEGSKA (reference sequence). This CDR3 comprises 11 residues. The CDR3 nucleotides are TGCAGGCCCGAATCTAAATATGGCTACACCTTC. This sequence encodes CRPESKYGYTF.

The V and J genes are TRBV27 and TRBJ2-6, with a tentative D call TRBD1 (6 bases). Trimming pared 3 bases from V and 0 bases from J, leaving 15 bases between. Germline CDR1 and CDR2: MNHEY and SMNVEV (reference sequence). The CDR3 totals 18 residues. The CDR3, as DNA: TGTGCCAGCAGTTTTTTAGGGGGTTCTTACTCTGGGGCCAACGTCCTGACTTTC. Translated, it gives CASSFLGGSYSGANVLTF.

V is TRBV14 and J is TRBJ1-6; D call uncertain. Germline assignment: CDR1 SGHDN and CDR2 FVKESK. The CDR3 length is 13 residues. Trimming stripped 2 bases from V and 6 bases from J, with 5 bases between. CDR3 loop: CASSQQSNSPLHF. CDR3 sequence (DNA): TGTGCCAGCAGCCAACAGTCTAATTCACCCCTCCACTTT.

V usage is TRBV6-1 and J usage is TRBJ1-5, with D possibly TRBD1 on 6 matching bases. V shed 8 bases and J shed 1 base, with 15 bases lying between them. The CDR3 runs to 15 residues. Germline V lookup: CDR1 MNHNS, CDR2 SASEGT. The CDR3 reads CASRIQGASNQPQHF. CDR3 coding DNA: TGTGCCAGCCGGATACAGGGCGCGAGCAATCAGCCCCAGCATTTT.

Details on this clone: The junction differs from germline at one of its ends, possibly a read error. The chain is built from TRBV5-6 and TRBJ2-1; 9 nucleotides line up with TRBD2. This CDR3 region has 14 residues. From germline, CDR1 is SGHDT and CDR2 YYEEEE. As DNA, the CDR3 is TGTGCCAGCAGTCTCGGACTAGCGAGCAATGGGCAGTTCTTC. Its translation: CASSLGLASNGQFF.

The J gene is TRBJ2-1, the V gene TRBV28, with 10 bases identical to TRBD2. The CDR3 runs 15 residues. CDR1 MDHEN and CDR2 SYDVKM come from the germline V gene. V gave up 6 bases and J gave up 7 bases; unmatched junction bases: 9. This CDR3 is CASRPGASGSNEQFF. The CDR3 DNA sequence: TGTGCCAGCAGGCCGGGGGCTAGCGGGAGTAATGAGCAGTTCTTC.

About this clone: The same CDR3 also results from other DNA sequences found in this sample. The chain links TRBV4-3 to TRBJ1-1; possible D gene TRBD1, 5 bases. CDR1 is LGHNA, CDR2 YSLEER, per germline. Trimming cost V 1 base and J 4 bases, with 7 bases left between them. There are 13 residues in the CDR3. For the CDR3, the DNA is TGCGCCAGCAGCCAAGGGGGGGTCACTGAAGCTTTCTTT. This gives the protein CASSQGGVTEAFF.

This rearrangement joins TRBV6-5 to TRBJ1-1; perhaps TRBD1 as D (6 bases). The CDR3 extends over 14 amino acids. Germline values: CDR1 MNHEY, CDR2 SVGAGI. V dropped 5 bases and J dropped 7 bases, with 17 bases sitting between them. CDR3 bases: TGTGCCAGCAGTCGATCGCAGGGGCAGAGTGAAGCTTTCTTT. This encodes CASSRSQGQSEAFF.

The chain couples TRBV9 to TRBJ2-3, with 10 bases fitting TRBD2. The CDR3 runs to 15 residues. Trimming at V came to 0 bases and at J to 5 bases, leaving 3 bases not matched to a gene. CDR1 is SGDLS, CDR2 YYNGEE, per germline. CDR3 region: CASSVEASGGDTQYF. The CDR3 region has the DNA TGTGCCAGCAGCGTAGAGGCTAGCGGGGGAGATACGCAGTATTTT.

Notes on this clone: No conserved phenylalanine or tryptophan is present at the end of the CDR3, so a read error is the likely explanation. The chain employs TRBV6-4 and TRBJ1-1; 9 nucleotides align to TRBD1. The trim removed 6 bases at V and 6 bases at J, leaving 8 bases unmatched. CDR3 size: 14 residues. Germline CDR1 is MRHNA and CDR2 is SNTAGT. CDR3 loop: CASSRDRDVSEAFS. CDR3 DNA: TGTGCCAGCAGCCGGGACAGGGATGTCTCTGAAGCTTTCTCT.

V is TRBV5-1 and J is TRBJ2-7, with D tentatively TRBD1 (6 bases). This CDR3 comprises 12 residues. Germline V gives CDR1 SGHRS, CDR2 YFSETQ. V was cut by 0 bases and J by 7 bases, with 8 bases left in between. The CDR3 is CASSLGGGEQYF. As DNA, the CDR3 is TGCGCCAGCAGCTTGGGAGGGGGAGAGCAGTACTTC.

CDR3 coding DNA: TGTGCCAGCAGGACGGGACAGGGGGACTATGGCTACACCTTC. Its translation is CASRTGQGDYGYTF. The J gene is TRBJ1-2, the V gene TRBV2, with 11 bases aligning to TRBD1. Germline loops: CDR1 SNHLY, CDR2 FYNNEI. This CDR3 spans 14 amino acids. The V and J ends lost 6 bases and 3 bases, in that order; junction bases with no gene match: 3.

The chain is built from TRBV29-1 and TRBJ2-1; 9 bases map to TRBD2. This CDR3 has 15 residues. V trimming: 7 bases; J trimming: 5 bases; junction bases outside the gene matches: 12. CDR1 SQVTM and CDR2 ANQGSEA come from the germline V gene. CDR3 region: CSGCQWTSDNNEQFF. CDR3 DNA sequence: TGCAGCGGATGCCAGTGGACTAGCGACAACAATGAGCAGTTCTTC.

V gene TRBV14 combines with J gene TRBJ2-3; D possibly corresponds to TRBD2 (5 bases). Trimming removed 5 bases from V and 3 bases from J, with 18 bases in between. The CDR3 is made up of 16 amino acids. Germline CDR1 SGHDN, CDR2 FVKESK. Here the CDR3 reads CASSRRLPERTDTQYF. The CDR3 nucleotides are TGTGCCAGCAGCAGAAGACTACCTGAAAGAACAGATACGCAGTATTTT.

CDR3 residues: CASKMTEEAFF. CDR3 sequence (DNA): TGCGCCAGCAAAATGACAGAAGAAGCTTTCTTT. J is TRBJ1-1 and V is TRBV10-2, with TRBD1 as a possible D gene (5 bases). The CDR3 is 11 amino acids. Looked up from germline, CDR1 is WSHSY and CDR2 is SAAADI. V was cut by 7 bases and J by 8 bases, with 11 bases left in between.

This chain links TRBV7-2 with TRBJ2-3; D gene unclear. The CDR3 contains 11 residues. Germline V gives CDR1 SGHTA, CDR2 FQGNSA. The V end was cut by 6 bases, the J end by 2 bases, with 3 bases between. CDR3: CASSYTDTQYF. For the CDR3, the DNA is TGTGCCAGCAGTTACACAGATACGCAGTATTTT.

The gene calls are TRBV7-2 and TRBJ2-5; D may be TRBD2 (6 bases). The V end was cut by 5 bases, the J end by 5 bases, with 18 bases between. The CDR3 extends over 15 amino acids. CDR1 and CDR2 from the germline V gene are SGHTA and FQGNSA. For the CDR3, the DNA is TGTGCCAGCAGCCCGCAGGGTGGGGAGGTGGAGACCCAGTACTTC. This encodes CASSPQGGEVETQYF.

The J gene is TRBJ1-1, the V gene TRBV7-2; D gene unclear. This CDR3 comprises 13 residues. The V end was cut by 2 bases, the J end by 3 bases, with 7 bases between. Germline CDR1 is SGHTA and CDR2 is FQGNSA. CDR3 sequence: CASSLFSHTEAFF. The CDR3 DNA reads as TGTGCCAGCAGCTTATTTAGCCACACTGAAGCTTTCTTT. The variable domain in full, with the rest retrieved from reference TRBV7-2 and TRBJ1-1, is GAGVSQSPSNKVTEKGKDVELRCDPISGHTALYWYRQSLGQGLEFLIYFQGNSAPDKSGLPSDRFSAERTGGSVSTLTIQRTQQEDSAVYLCASSLFSHTEAFFGQGTRLTVV.

V and J are TRBV4-3 and TRBJ2-7, with 7 bases that match TRBD2. There are 15 residues in the CDR3. The germline V gene has CDR1 LGHNA and CDR2 YSLEER. The V gene end was trimmed by 4 bases and the J gene end by 6 bases; junction bases not matched to a gene: 12. The CDR3 reads CASSPSDSGVREQYF. CDR3 DNA sequence: TGCGCCAGCAGCCCCTCTGACAGCGGGGTACGCGAGCAGTACTTC.

A word on this clone: Other DNA sequences in the sample encode the same CDR3. V and J are TRBV2 and TRBJ2-5, with D maybe TRBD1 (6 bases). Trimming pared 3 bases from V and 4 bases from J, leaving 9 bases between. Germline assignment: CDR1 SNHLY and CDR2 FYNNEI. The CDR3 runs to 13 residues. Here the CDR3 DNA reads TGTGCCAGCAGTGAGGGGGCGGGAGAGACCCAGTACTTC. It specifies CASSEGAGETQYF.